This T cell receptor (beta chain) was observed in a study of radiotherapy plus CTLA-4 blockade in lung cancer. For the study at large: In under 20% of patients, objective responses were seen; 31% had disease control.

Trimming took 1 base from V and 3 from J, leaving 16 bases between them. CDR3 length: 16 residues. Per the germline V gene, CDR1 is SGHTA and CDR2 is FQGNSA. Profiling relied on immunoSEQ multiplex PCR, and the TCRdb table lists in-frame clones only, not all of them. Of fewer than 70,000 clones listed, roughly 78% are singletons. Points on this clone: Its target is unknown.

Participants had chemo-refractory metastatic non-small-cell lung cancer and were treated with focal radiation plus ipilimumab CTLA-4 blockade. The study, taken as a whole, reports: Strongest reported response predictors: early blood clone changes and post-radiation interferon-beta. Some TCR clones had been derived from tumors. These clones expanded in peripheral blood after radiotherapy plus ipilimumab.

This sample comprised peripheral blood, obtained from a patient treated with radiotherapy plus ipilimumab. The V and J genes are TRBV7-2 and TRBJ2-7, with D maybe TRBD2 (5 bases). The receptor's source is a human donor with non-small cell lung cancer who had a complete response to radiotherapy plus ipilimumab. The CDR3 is CASSLEVLGIGYEQYF. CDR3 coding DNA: TGTGCCAGCAGCTTAGAGGTACTAGGTATCGGCTACGAGCAGTACTTC.